This entry is about one T cell receptor (beta chain). Its antigen remains unidentified. The sample holds no much larger clone one base away, and base qualities are not on file. From the cysteine up to the phenylalanine, the CDR3 has a length of 14 residues. Only the CDR3 DNA stays, 42 bases, in frame from base 1. Trimmed from V: 7 bases; trimmed from J: 8 bases; junction bases lacking a gene match: 6. CDR1 and CDR2 are read off the germline V gene as MDHEN and SYDVKM. The sample comes from a study of cytomegalovirus exposure and HLA in healthy donors (dated by TCRdb to the late 2010s). About the investigation overall: According to an earlier analysis of a few hundred of the donors, some 170 million T cells yielded roughly 110 million unique TCR beta sequences and about 280 Gb of sequence data. Donor age, sex, ethnicity and CMV serostatus were compiled together with the repertoire data. HLA typing included class I and class II loci at four-digit resolution. The study combined high-throughput TCR immunosequencing, statistical association of individual TCRs with disease status, and machine learning to predict cytomegalovirus infection status. Among 300 to 500 genotyped donors of the cohort, an average of about 240,000 unique TCR beta nucleotide sequences was sequenced per donor, of which about 20% were non-productive. The study aimed to test whether signatures of past pathogen exposure could be identified by cataloging public T cell receptors. Rather than drawing on any new phenotypic data, the later analysis identified candidate immune exposures from TCR beta sequences and the way those sequences occurred across donors. To study patterns of TCR occurrence, a later analysis re-analyzed previously published TCR beta repertoires from around 700 donors and added high-resolution HLA genotyping. A later genetic analysis took genome-wide SNP genotypes for about 55% of the 666 donors and used that subset as a discovery cohort. All discovery cohort repertoires had been generated using a single sequencing platform. In addition to the first cohort of hundreds of subjects, a separate validation cohort of under 150 different subjects was used. An earlier analysis of 587 of the donors used high-throughput TCR beta sequencing to judge whether each TCR beta V gene segment behaved as functional or pseudogenic. Approximately 310 gigabases of sequencing data and 75 million to 85 million unique TCR sequences made up an early release that covered fewer than 650 HLA-typed donors. Among the roughly 400 genotyped donors, roughly 80% belonged to the genetic ancestry cluster associated with self-reported Caucasian donors. The study profiled the T cell repertoires of under 850 subjects by immunosequencing and related them to cytomegalovirus serostatus. Because of strong linkage in the cohort, roughly five DR-DQ haplotypes were treated as single units for association and clustering. The number of donors typed differed by locus, with about 629-640 for A, B, C, DRB1 and DQB1, 522 for DQA1, 600 to 610 for DPA1, and roughly 450 for DPB1.

Overall study outcomes, separate from this receptor: In vitro tests confirmed that three of the cytomegalovirus-associated TCR beta chains recognize cytomegalovirus antigens. In an earlier analysis of around 500 of the donors, most TCR beta V segments appeared in productive rearrangements about 87% or about 30% of the time, broadly matching IMGT annotations. The sequencing pipeline was judged likely to have produced a cluster of highly shared sequence variants as a technical artifact. The classifier was reported to diagnose cytomegalovirus status with high specificity and sensitivity in both the original and validation cohorts. In this cohort, only TCR beta chains were sequenced, and detectable features were limited by the absence of alpha or paired-chain data. According to a later analysis, most CMV-associated TCR beta chains appeared to be HLA-restricted, and the HLA associations seemed to be driven largely by CMV exposure. Some IMGT-functional V segments, including TRBV6-2 and TRBV6-3, could not be told apart with the 87-base-pair reads, so those segments were excluded. The only immune exposure information available for the cohort was CMV serostatus. At a false discovery rate of 0.05, a later analysis linked around 15,000 TCR beta sequences to specific HLA alleles. In a later analysis, TCR association rates were found to vary across HLA loci, with the most associated TCRs seen for DRB1 alleles and the fewest for HLA-C alleles. Strong co-occurrence of HLA alleles, especially DR and DQ, made assigning TCR associations to individual alleles difficult. A later genetic analysis reported fewer N-insertions in productive TCRs among donors in an Asian-associated ancestry cluster than the roughly 620-donor mean. In a later analysis, several top co-occurrence clusters were reported to appear linked to parvovirus B19, influenza, CMV and Epstein-Barr virus. The presence/absence analyses assumed that sequencing depth was roughly uniform across donors, and that assumption may not be true. A further reported finding was that TCR beta sequences accurately predicted the HLA-A and HLA-B alleles for most subjects in the first cohort. While some public TCRs were present in many individuals, most TCR sequences turned up only very rarely across donors. Because HLA typing was unavailable for some donors at each locus, only the typed subset was used in association tests. According to the authors, the approach could potentially be generalized to other disease states and immunological phenotypes. Because counts were too low, some 16 rarely observed V segments, including chromosome 9 orphons, were excluded from the earlier analysis of roughly 580 of the donors. Linkage disequilibrium might explain the correlated functional status among segregating V segments, but an unknown experimental factor could not be ruled out. A later genetic analysis associated a missense DCLRE1C variant with V-gene and J-gene trimming of TCR beta chains, and an independent cohort replicated the association. A total of 150 or so TCR beta chains were listed by the study as associated with cytomegalovirus. A later analysis found that HLA-associated TCR beta chains were more clonally expanded and had lower generation probabilities than equally common non-associated chains.

To prepare the library, the immunoSEQ multiplex PCR assay was applied. A mixture of 60 forward primers for TCR Vbeta segments and 13 reverse primers for TCR Jbeta segments was used in the multiplex PCR. The CDR3 region of rearranged TCR beta genes was amplified from genomic DNA with a multiplex PCR assay. Amplified TCR beta libraries were sequenced as 87-base-pair reads on the Illumina HiSeq System. The source study handled its data this way. In a later analysis, some 80 million unique TCR beta chains were counted across the approximately 670 repertoires, and around 10 million of these chains were shared by at least two donors. Raw reads were error-corrected and collapsed into unique sequences by a nearest-neighbor algorithm in which closely related sequences were merged to remove PCR and sequencing errors. Alignment of CDR3 sequences to IMGT reference sequences was used to assign V, D and J gene segments. Each retained sequence needed at least a six-nucleotide match to both a V gene segment and a J gene segment. A rearrangement was called productive if the CDR3 had no stop codons and remained in frame with V and J, and every other rearrangement was called non-productive. Following IMGT convention, CDR3 was defined as the stretch from the second conserved V-encoded cysteine to the conserved J-encoded phenylalanine. The earlier analysis of about 590 of the donors excluded sequences that lacked an unambiguous match to a single V gene segment. In an earlier analysis of several hundred of the donors, a V segment was called functional when productive rearrangements were above 56.7%, and segregating when the standard deviation between donors exceeded 5%. A statistical classification framework was built to diagnose cytomegalovirus status from the catalog of TCR beta chain sequences. In a later analysis, TCR nucleotide sequences were compared against IMGT/GENE-DB human TR gene sequences so that V and J genes could be assigned. Using the TCRdist pipeline, a later analysis assigned CDR3 sequences along with most-parsimonious VDJ recombination scenarios. In a later analysis, each TCR beta chain was defined by its CDR3 amino acid sequence together with its V-gene family, and reads without a unique V-gene family were excluded. A later analysis removed several hundred highly shared, low-generation-probability nucleotide sequences to deal with suspected cross-contamination and a sequencing artifact. A later analysis calculated a clonal expansion index for each public chain from normalized within-repertoire ranks of inferred template counts. Generation probabilities in a later analysis came from a VDJ recombination model fitted to out-of-frame rearrangements, and those results were checked against IGoR. In a later analysis, hypergeometric tests were used to score TCR-TCR, TCR-HLA and TCR-CMV co-occurrence, with a repertoire-size bias correction applied to TCR pairs. To estimate false discovery rates, a later analysis permuted the HLA or CMV assignments 20 times. In a later analysis, co-occurring TCRs were grouped using DBSCAN, and TCRdist sequence similarity was added for clustering within HLA-allele-positive subsets. Repertoires with fewer than 30,000 or more than 120,000 public chains, plus five repertoires with anomalous nucleotide sharing, were excluded from co-occurrence clustering. TCRdb retrieved this table from immuneACCESS and kept in-frame rearrangements only. Not all clones are present; in checked studies, unresolved V genes account for under half, and no reason is known for the remainder. The V and J calls and clone size are taken from that table; D and trimming were inferred from the DNA. This sample gives around 180,000 clones in total; 81% of them show up just once. Of the sample, less than 2% falls within the top ten clones.

The cohort comprised more than 550 healthy bone marrow donors. All cohort members were sampled while nominally healthy, although unrecorded immune exposures were likely present. The donor was CMV seronegative and belonged to the group of under 400 seronegative cohort members. A peripheral blood sample was collected from each donor, and TCR beta sequencing was performed on peripheral blood mononuclear cells. The Qiagen DNeasy Blood Extraction Kit was used to extract genomic DNA from the blood cell samples. This TCR derives from a man younger than 35 in good health and CMV-seronegative. The rearrangement joined TRBV28 to TRBJ2-1, and 12 junction bases match TRBD2. Sequencing was performed on PBMCs. The nucleotides are TGTGCCAGCAAATCCCTAGCGGGAGGGGATGAGCAGTTCTTC. This is translated as CASKSLAGGDEQFF.